The clone carrying this TCR beta chain was seen at least ten times. Antigen unknown. This sample stems from a study of T cells in Graves' hyperthyroidism and ophthalmopathy. PBMCs came from around 9.7 ml fresh peripheral blood. Using RNA transcripts as the source, TCR beta CDR3 regions were amplified. A set of HTBI primers served as the primers for a first-round RT-PCR of the TCR CDR3. Each CDR3 protein is one row after TCRdb ran MiXCR on the multiplex PCR reads. The table lists 550,000 to 650,000 distinct CDR3 sequences, about 15% of them singletons. Looked up from germline, CDR1 is SEHNR and CDR2 is FQNEAQ (reference sequence). The V segment lost 5 bases and the J segment 6 bases; nucleotides outside the gene matches: 14. CDR3 length: 16 residues. Study findings and constraints: Expanded thyroid clonotypes (above 0.001) were mostly also found in blood.

The receptor's source is a woman aged 30 to 39 with Graves' hyperthyroidism that later progressed to Graves' ophthalmopathy. The chain joins TRBV7-9 to TRBJ2-7; 9 bases agree with TRBD2. The sequenced sample consisted of blood. CDR3 DNA sequence: TGTGCCAGCAGCCCCCTAGCGGGAAAAGCCCTAAGCGAGCAGTACTTC. This gives the protein CASSPLAGKALSEQYF.